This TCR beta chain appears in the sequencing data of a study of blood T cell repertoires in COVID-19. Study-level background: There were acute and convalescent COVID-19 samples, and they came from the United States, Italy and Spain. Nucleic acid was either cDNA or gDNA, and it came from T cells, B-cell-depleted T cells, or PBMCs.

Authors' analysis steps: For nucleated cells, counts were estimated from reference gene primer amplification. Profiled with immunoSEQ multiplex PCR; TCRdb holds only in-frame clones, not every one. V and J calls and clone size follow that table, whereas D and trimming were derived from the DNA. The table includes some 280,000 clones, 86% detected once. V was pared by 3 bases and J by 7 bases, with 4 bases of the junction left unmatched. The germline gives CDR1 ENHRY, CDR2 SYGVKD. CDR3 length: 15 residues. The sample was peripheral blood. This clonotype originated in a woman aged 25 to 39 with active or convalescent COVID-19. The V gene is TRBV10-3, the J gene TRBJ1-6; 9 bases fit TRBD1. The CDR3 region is CAISDQTGGNSPLHF. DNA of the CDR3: TGTGCCATCAGTGACCAGACAGGGGGGAATTCACCCCTCCACTTT.